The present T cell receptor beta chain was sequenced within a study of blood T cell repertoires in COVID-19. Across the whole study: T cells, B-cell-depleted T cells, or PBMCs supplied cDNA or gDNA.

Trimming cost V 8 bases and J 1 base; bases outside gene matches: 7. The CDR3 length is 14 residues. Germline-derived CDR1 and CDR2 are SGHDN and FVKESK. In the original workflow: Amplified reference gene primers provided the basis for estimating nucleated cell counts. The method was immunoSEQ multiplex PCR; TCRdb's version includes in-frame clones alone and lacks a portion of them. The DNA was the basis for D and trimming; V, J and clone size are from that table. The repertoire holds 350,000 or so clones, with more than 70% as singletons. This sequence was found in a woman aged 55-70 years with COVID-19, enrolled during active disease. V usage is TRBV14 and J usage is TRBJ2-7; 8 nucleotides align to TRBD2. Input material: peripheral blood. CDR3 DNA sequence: TGTGCCAGCTCCCGGGGGGGGCCATCCTACGAGCAGTACTTC. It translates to CASSRGGPSYEQYF.